The 21 T cell receptor beta chains in this list originate from one sample, sequenced in a study of Graves' ophthalmopathy and Graves' hyperthyroidism. RNA transcripts served as template for amplifying TCR beta CDR3 sequences. RT-PCR was first run with HTBI primers, then multiplex PCR in a second round. One entry per CDR3 protein results from TCRdb running MiXCR on the multiplex PCR reads. The data hold roughly 400,000 distinct CDR3 sequences, with around 19% observed a single time. Sequences were obtained from peripheral blood. Receptor source: a woman aged 18 to 35 with Graves' ophthalmopathy.

This clonotype was detected ten times or more. This sequence may be a read error, since a much larger clone differs from it by one base. The V call is TRBV6-1, the J call TRBJ1-1, with D unclear. Germline V gene lookup returns CDR1 MNHNS and CDR2 SASEGT. The CDR3 totals 13 residues. Between the trimmed V and J ends, which lost 10 bases and 6 bases, there was a span of 18 bases. DNA for the CDR3: TGTGCCATTACCCGGGGTGAGGGAGCTGAAGCTTTCTTT. It is translated as CAITRGEGAEAFF.

This clonotype was seen at least ten times. CDR3 DNA: TGTGCCAGCCCCCGGGACAGGGGGCGCCGAGAGACCCAGTACTTC. It encodes CASPRDRGRRETQYF. The V call is TRBV2, the J call TRBJ2-5, with TRBD1 matching 12 bases. The CDR3 runs to 15 residues. Germline V gene lookup returns CDR1 SNHLY and CDR2 FYNNEI. Trimming removed 8 bases from V and 4 bases from J; junction bases left unmatched: 8.

V gene TRBV6-5 combines with J gene TRBJ1-2, with D maybe TRBD1 (5 bases). The germline V gene encodes CDR1 MNHEY and CDR2 SVGAGI. The CDR3 length is 14 residues. The V gene lost 0 bases and the J gene lost 8 bases, with 13 bases spanning the gap. The CDR3 region has the DNA TGTGCCAGCAGTTACTCGCAAGGGGCTCGAGGCTACACCTTC. Translation: CASSYSQGARGYTF.

There are many counts of this clonotype. The CDR3 sequence: CSVEWVSRGEQYF. The DNA of the CDR3 is TGCAGCGTCGAATGGGTCTCCCGGGGCGAGCAGTACTTC. The gene calls are TRBV29-1 and TRBJ2-7; possibly TRBD2 for D (5 bases). Germline CDR1 is SQVTM and CDR2 is ANQGSEA. V shed 6 bases and J shed 6 bases, with 18 bases lying between them. This CDR3 region has 13 residues.

The table lists this clonotype with many counts. The chain carries TRBV12-3 or TRBV12-4 and TRBJ2-7, with 8 positions matching TRBD2. The CDR3 is 15 amino acids. With V trimmed by 6 bases and J by 3 bases, 10 bases remained unmatched. The CDR3 is CASRFGLAYGYEQYF. The CDR3 DNA follows: TGTGCCAGCAGATTTGGACTAGCTTATGGCTACGAGCAGTACTTC.

This clonotype occurred many times. The chain carries TRBV4-3 and TRBJ2-7; D is uncertain. This CDR3 comprises 13 residues. Germline CDR1 is LGHNA and CDR2 is YSLEER. V lost 0 bases, J lost 5 bases, and 8 bases lay in between. CDR3 DNA: TGCGCCAGCAGCCAAGATCGCAAGCACGAGCAGTACTTC. Translated: CASSQDRKHEQYF.

This clonotype appeared once. The chain is built from TRBV20-1 and TRBJ2-5, with 11 bases aligning to TRBD1. The J segment lost 2 bases and the V segment lost 1 base, leaving 3 bases of the junction unmatched. Looked up from germline, CDR1 is DFQATT and CDR2 is SNEGSKA (reference sequence). CDR3 length: 15 residues. This CDR3 is CSARGTGGLQETQYF. Here the CDR3 DNA reads TGCAGTGCTAGAGGGACAGGGGGCTTACAAGAGACCCAGTACTTC.

This clonotype was counted ten times or more. V usage is TRBV20-1 and J usage is TRBJ2-7, with D unresolved. Germline V gene lookup returns CDR1 DFQATT and CDR2 SNEGSKA (reference sequence). This CDR3 has 13 residues. V dropped 0 bases and J dropped 6 bases, with 12 bases sitting between them. CDR3 amino acids: CSARDPRSREQYF. For the CDR3, the DNA is TGCAGTGCTAGAGATCCTCGGAGCCGCGAGCAGTACTTC.

This clonotype was counted ten times or more. The chain carries TRBV11-2 and TRBJ1-2, with D unresolved. Germline assignment: CDR1 SGHAT and CDR2 FQNNGV. V was pared by 5 bases and J by 4 bases, with 11 bases between. This CDR3 spans 13 amino acids. The CDR3 loop reads CASSPPVLYGYTF. The CDR3 nucleotides are TGTGCCAGCAGCCCACCAGTCCTCTATGGCTACACCTTC.

There are many counts of this clonotype. The chain carries TRBV6-1 and TRBJ2-7; D gene unclear. The CDR3 has 13 residues. V was shortened by 0 bases and J by 7 bases, with 10 bases between the two germline ends. The germline V gene encodes CDR1 MNHNS and CDR2 SASEGT. CDR3 protein: CASSEAIGLEQYF. CDR3 coding DNA: TGTGCCAGCAGTGAAGCGATAGGGCTTGAGCAGTACTTC.

This clonotype was seen many times. CDR3 in DNA: TGTGCCAGCTGCGAACGGACTGATCAAGAGACCCAGTACTTC. This sequence encodes CASCERTDQETQYF. This rearrangement joins TRBV28 to TRBJ2-5, with a tentative D call TRBD2 (5 bases). The CDR3 loop spans 14 amino acids. V was shortened by 8 bases and J by 2 bases, with 15 bases between the two germline ends. Germline assignment: CDR1 MDHEN and CDR2 SYDVKM.

CDR3 region: CASSSTGTDPYGYTF. In DNA form, the CDR3 reads TGTGCCAGCAGCTCCACCGGGACAGACCCTTATGGCTACACCTTC. The genes are TRBV7-3 and TRBJ1-2; 7 bases map to TRBD1. Germline values: CDR1 SGHTA, CDR2 FQGTGA. There are 15 residues in the CDR3. Trimming took 4 bases from V and 5 from J; bases not matched to a gene: 10.

This clonotype was picked up many times. Germline is not matched at one junction end, which may reflect a read error. CDR3 nucleotide sequence: TGTGCCAGCAGTTATACAGGGGGGACCGGGGAGCTGTTTTTT. It translates to CASSYTGGTGELFF. The chain is built from TRBV5-1 and TRBJ2-2, with TRBD1 matching over 8 bases. There are 14 residues in the CDR3. The germline gives CDR1 SGHRS, CDR2 YFSETQ.

This clonotype was observed at least ten times. The chain uses TRBV14 and TRBJ1-2, with D unresolved. The CDR3 runs to 15 residues. Trimming stripped 0 bases from V and 5 bases from J, with 13 bases between. The germline V gene has CDR1 SGHDN and CDR2 FVKESK. CDR3 nucleotide sequence: TGTGCCAGCAGCCAAGAGGGTTTAGGGTATTATGGCTACACCTTC. This sequence encodes CASSQEGLGYYGYTF.

This clonotype was seen a handful of times. The J gene is TRBJ2-7, the V gene TRBV28; 8 positions match TRBD1. CDR1 is MDHEN and CDR2 is SYDVKM in the germline V gene. CDR3 size: 15 residues. V gave up 2 bases and J gave up 6 bases; unmatched junction bases: 9. CDR3 in amino acids: CASSLPDRGFSEQYF. For the CDR3, the DNA is TGTGCCAGCAGTTTACCCGACAGGGGTTTTAGCGAGCAGTACTTC. The whole variable domain, remainder taken from reference TRBV28 and TRBJ2-7, is DVKVTQSSRYLVKRTGEKVFLECVQDMDHENMFWYRQDPGLGLRLIYFSYDVKMKEKGDIPEGYSVSREKKERFSLILESASTNQTSMYLCASSLPDRGFSEQYFGPGTRLTVT.

This clonotype has a count of ten or more. The rearrangement joins TRBV28 to TRBJ2-5; D is possibly TRBD2 (7 bases). The CDR3 covers 16 residues. V was trimmed by 5 bases and J by 5 bases, leaving 21 bases between them. Germline V lookup: CDR1 MDHEN, CDR2 SYDVKM. DNA for the CDR3: TGTGCCAGCAGTGGAGGCAGGGGAGGGATTTTGGAGACCCAGTACTTC. Translation gives CASSGGRGGILETQYF.

The chain employs TRBV30 and TRBJ1-2; 8 positions match TRBD1. The CDR3 sequence is 14 residues long. Unmatched junction bases numbered 7, after V lost 3 bases and J lost 4 bases. Germline CDR1 is GTSNPN and CDR2 is SVGIG (reference sequence). Here the CDR3 reads CAWSRQGKGYGYTF. The CDR3, as DNA: TGTGCCTGGAGCAGACAGGGGAAGGGCTATGGCTACACCTTC.

This clonotype showed up many times. The chain has TRBV20-1 and TRBJ2-5; 9 nucleotides match TRBD2. V lost 0 bases, J lost 5 bases, and 7 bases stayed unmatched. CDR3 length equals 15 residues. Looked up from germline, CDR1 is DFQATT and CDR2 is SNEGSKA (reference sequence). CDR3 residues: CSARDPREGRETQYF. The CDR3, as DNA: TGCAGTGCTAGAGATCCGCGGGAGGGAAGGGAGACCCAGTACTTC.

Only a few counts were recorded for this clonotype. V usage is TRBV6-2 or TRBV6-3 and J usage is TRBJ2-7, with 11 nucleotides matching TRBD2. Trimming at V came to 4 bases and at J to 2 bases, leaving 10 bases not matched to a gene. The CDR3 is 17 residues long. In germline, CDR1 is MNHEY, CDR2 SVGEGT. The CDR3 reads CASSSPGLADRPYEQYF. CDR3 sequence (DNA): TGTGCCAGCAGTTCCCCGGGACTAGCGGACCGACCCTACGAGCAGTACTTC.

This clonotype was counted many times. The chain joins TRBV15 to TRBJ2-7, with 9 bases that match TRBD2. The CDR3 has 15 residues. CDR1 and CDR2 from the germline V gene are LNHNV and YYDKDF (reference sequence). V lost 1 base to trimming and J lost 3 bases; unmatched junction nucleotides: 4. The CDR3 DNA reads as TGTGCCACCAGCAGAGTCTCTAGCGGGATCTACGAGCAGTACTTC. Encoded protein: CATSRVSSGIYEQYF.

J is TRBJ2-2 and V is TRBV28; unclear D gene. This CDR3 comprises 13 residues. V shed 6 bases and J shed 4 bases, with 9 bases lying between them. Looked up from germline, CDR1 is MDHEN and CDR2 is SYDVKM. Here the CDR3 DNA reads TGTGCCAGCAGGGAATCGACCACCGGGGAGCTGTTTTTT. It yields the protein CASRESTTGELFF.